The present entry profiles one TCR beta chain with its context. Relative to its sample, this clonotype is medium-sized (0.01 to 0.1%). The antigen it binds to is not known. No much larger clone exists at a distance of one base, and base qualities are not known. The data stem from a study of vaccination and CD4 T cells after COVID-19 (dated by TCRdb to the early 2020s). For the study in its entirety: SARS-CoV-2 positivity had been established in the convalescent patients by nasal swab PCR, and mild disease was recorded in several of these patients and severe disease in one. The convalescent cohort comprised six males and four females, including two Hispanic individuals, seven Caucasians, two Asians and one multiracial person. Participants received two doses of either the Pfizer-BioNTech BNT162b2 vaccine (n=8) or the Moderna mRNA-1273 vaccine (n=2). Post-COVID blood samples from convalescent patients were collected a median of around 100 days after diagnosis, with a range of roughly 30 to 170 days. The time from the second vaccine dose to post-vaccine blood sampling had a median of roughly 70 days and ranged from about 14 to 241 days. For stimulating the cultures, overlapping spike peptide pools were used, derived from SARS-CoV-2 as well as from the common cold coronaviruses HCoV-NL63, HCoV-OC43 and HCoV-229E. As controls, cultures received a CEFX viral epitope pool (the positive control), an HIV-1 Nef peptide pool (the negative control), or no peptide at all. In around 9 COVID-19 convalescent patients and a handful of infection-naive healthy vaccine recipients, researchers compared the spike-specific CD4+ TCR repertoire from before mRNA vaccination with the repertoire from after.

What the research found in general, with its limitations: Of the vaccine-specific clones found in convalescent patients, nearly all (304 of 307) were mono-reactive for SARS-CoV-2 spike instead of being cross-reactive with common cold coronaviruses. Only a relatively small number of convalescent patients were included in the study, and early timepoints following natural infection were not analyzed. Among the post-vaccine SARS-CoV-2-reactive clones in convalescent patients, a median approximately 90% showed up only after vaccination, which suggests vaccine-specific priming. The median count of SARS-CoV-2-reactive clonotypes went up from around 20 after infection to 35 to 40 after vaccination, although the change was not significant.

In the germline V gene (reference sequence), CDR1 corresponds to LNHNV and CDR2 to YYDKDF. V loses 0 bases, J loses 4 bases, and the germline ends lie 6 bases apart. Measured from the cysteine to the phenylalanine, the CDR3 is 13 residues long. The only DNA kept is the CDR3, 39 bases in frame from the first base. The method behind the library was PCR. DNA from cultured CD4+ T cells was subjected to TCR sequencing with the Oncomine TCR Beta short-read assay at the Johns Hopkins FTIC core. The QIAamp micro DNA kit was used to extract genomic DNA from the cultured CD4+ T cells. The Oncomine TCR Beta libraries from cultured CD4+ T cells were pooled using unique dual indexes and then sequenced on an Illumina iSeq 100. Concerning the study's data processing: Non-productive sequences were removed, and CDR3s not starting with C, not ending with F or W, or shorter than 7 amino acids were discarded. The MANAFEST web application was used to identify antigen-specific clonotypes by comparing peptide-stimulated wells against reference wells and other culture wells. To be called positive, a clone needed an FDR below 0.05, an odds ratio above 5, and a productive frequency above 0.1% in at least two of three replicate wells. Cross-reactive clonotypes were defined as significantly expanded in both SARS-CoV-2 spike wells and at least one common cold coronavirus spike condition. Using R version 3.6.1, CDR3 homology was evaluated through Levenshtein distances (stringdist) along with unrooted phylogenetic trees (ape). The public reads were reprocessed in TCRdb via fastp at Q25 and MiXCR, keeping in-frame beta chains. Duplicate CDR3 protein sequences are folded into a single record with the most common DNA and genes. These V and J calls rely on TCRdb rather than the paper's analysis. Recorded for this sample are fewer than 3,000 distinct CDR3 sequences; over 25% of them occurred a single time. The ten largest clones represent about three fifths of the sample.

In light of the paper, this sample's treatment or condition label describes: approximately nine-day PBMC culture with coronavirus spike peptide pools or control peptides (ViraFEST assay). The study used the ViraFEST assay, which expanded antigen-specific T cells with peptide pools and then identified expanded clonotypes by TCR sequencing. The convalescent patients' positive SARS-CoV-2 PCR tests fell between March and December 2020, which was before the Alpha, Beta and Delta variants emerged in the United States. Over 1.5 million PBMCs per well were cultured in IMDM with roughly 5.5% human AB serum and 8 to 10 IU/ml IL-2, plus 10 ug/ml peptide pools. Half of the culture medium was replaced with fresh IL-2-containing medium on days 3 and 7. CD4+ T cells were isolated after less than twelve days of culture through negative selection using the EasySep CD4+ T cell isolation kit. Ficoll-Paque Plus gradient centrifugation was used to isolate PBMCs from whole blood, and the isolated PBMCs were then either used fresh or cryopreserved at -140C. Each culture condition was generally run in triplicate wells.

The specimen comprised CD4+ T cells from blood, cultured in vitro, sampled after SARS-CoV-2 vaccination. The clonotype originates from a human donor who had recovered from COVID-19. The sequence is built from TRBV15 and TRBJ2-5, with the D gene uncertain. The CDR3 corresponds to CATSRDPSETQYF. DNA sequence: TGTGCCACCAGCAGAGATCCCTCAGAGACCCAGTACTTC.